This record covers a single TCR beta chain. Its antigen remains unknown. The data derive from a study of cytomegalovirus exposure and HLA in healthy donors. The PCR was carried out with 60 Vbeta primers and 13 Jbeta primers. Profiled with immunoSEQ multiplex PCR; TCRdb holds only in-frame clones, not every one. The sample carries over 200,000 clones, 82% recorded once. Overall study findings and caveats: Later analysis found that TCR beta chains associated with HLA were more clonally expanded than other, equally common chains.

CDR1 SGHRS and CDR2 YFSETQ come from the germline V gene. The V gene lost 0 bases and the J gene lost 6 bases, with 7 bases spanning the gap. The CDR3 sequence is 13 residues long. Sample: PBMCs. This chain links TRBV5-1 with TRBJ2-1; D perhaps matches TRBD2 (6 bases). The sequence derives from a woman in her 40s in good health and CMV-seronegative. For the CDR3, the DNA is TGCGCCAGCAGCTTGGGGAGGGGCAATGAGCAGTTCTTC. Its translation is CASSLGRGNEQFF.